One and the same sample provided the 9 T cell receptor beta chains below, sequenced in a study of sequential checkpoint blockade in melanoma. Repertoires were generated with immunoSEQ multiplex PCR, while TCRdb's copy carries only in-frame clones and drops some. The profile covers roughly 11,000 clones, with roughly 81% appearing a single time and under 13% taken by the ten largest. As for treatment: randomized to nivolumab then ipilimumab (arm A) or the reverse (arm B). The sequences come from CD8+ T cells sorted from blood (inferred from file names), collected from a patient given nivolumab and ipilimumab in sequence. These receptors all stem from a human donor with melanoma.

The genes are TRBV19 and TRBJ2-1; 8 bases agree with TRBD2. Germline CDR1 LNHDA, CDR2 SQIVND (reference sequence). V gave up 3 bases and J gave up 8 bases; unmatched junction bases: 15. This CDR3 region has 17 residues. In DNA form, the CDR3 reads TGTGCCAGTAGTATGGGTTTTCTGGGTAGCGGGATCTATGAGCAGTTCTTC. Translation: CASSMGFLGSGIYEQFF.

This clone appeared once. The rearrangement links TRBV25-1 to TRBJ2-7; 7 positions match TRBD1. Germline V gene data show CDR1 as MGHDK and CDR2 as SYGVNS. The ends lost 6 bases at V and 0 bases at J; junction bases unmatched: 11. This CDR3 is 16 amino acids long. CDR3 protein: CASSATGQFVSYEQYF. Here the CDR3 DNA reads TGTGCCAGCAGCGCCACGGGACAGTTCGTCTCCTACGAGCAGTACTTC.

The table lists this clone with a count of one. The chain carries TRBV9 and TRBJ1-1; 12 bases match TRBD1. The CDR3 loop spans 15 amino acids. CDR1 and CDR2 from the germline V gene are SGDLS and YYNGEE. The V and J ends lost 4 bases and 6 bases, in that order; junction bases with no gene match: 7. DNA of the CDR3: TGTGCCAGCAGCAAACCGGGACAGGGGGCGGCTGAAGCTTTCTTT. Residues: CASSKPGQGAAEAFF.

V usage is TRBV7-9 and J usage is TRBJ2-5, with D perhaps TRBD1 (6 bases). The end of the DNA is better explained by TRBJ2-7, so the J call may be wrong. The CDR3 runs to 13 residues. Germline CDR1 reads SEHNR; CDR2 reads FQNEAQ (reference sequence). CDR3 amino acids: CASSDSTGLEQYF. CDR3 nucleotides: TGTGCCAGCAGCGACTCTACAGGGCTCGAGCAGTACTTC.

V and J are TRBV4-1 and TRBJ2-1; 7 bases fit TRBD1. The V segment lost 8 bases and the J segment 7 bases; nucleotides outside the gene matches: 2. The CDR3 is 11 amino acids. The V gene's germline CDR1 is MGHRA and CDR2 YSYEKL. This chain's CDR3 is CASQQGNEQFF. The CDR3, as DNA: TGCGCCAGCCAACAGGGGAATGAGCAGTTCTTC.

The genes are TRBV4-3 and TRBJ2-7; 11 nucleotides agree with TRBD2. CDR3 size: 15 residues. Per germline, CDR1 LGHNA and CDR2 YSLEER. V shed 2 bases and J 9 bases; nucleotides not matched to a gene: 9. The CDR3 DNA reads TGCGCCAGCAGCCAAACACTAGCGGGAGCCCAGGGGCAGTACTTC. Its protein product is CASSQTLAGAQGQYF.

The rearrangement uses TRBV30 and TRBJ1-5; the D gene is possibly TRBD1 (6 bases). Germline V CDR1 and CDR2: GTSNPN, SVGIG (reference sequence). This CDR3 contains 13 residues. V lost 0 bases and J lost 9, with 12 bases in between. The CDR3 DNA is TGTGCCTGGAGTGTATCGGGACATGGGCCCCAGCATTTT. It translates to CAWSVSGHGPQHF.

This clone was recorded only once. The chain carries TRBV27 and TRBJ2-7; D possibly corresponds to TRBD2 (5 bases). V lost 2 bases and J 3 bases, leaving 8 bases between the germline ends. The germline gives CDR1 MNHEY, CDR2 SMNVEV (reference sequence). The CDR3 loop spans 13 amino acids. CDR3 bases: TGTGCCAGCAGTTTAACTAGTCACTACGAGCAGTACTTC. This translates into CASSLTSHYEQYF.

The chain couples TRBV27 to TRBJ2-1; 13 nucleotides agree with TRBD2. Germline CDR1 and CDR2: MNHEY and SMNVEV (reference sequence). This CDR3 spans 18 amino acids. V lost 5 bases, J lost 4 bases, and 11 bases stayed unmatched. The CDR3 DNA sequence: TGTGCCAGCAGTACCGGACTAGCGGGAGTAAGTGGGTACAATGAGCAGTTCTTC. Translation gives CASSTGLAGVSGYNEQFF.